This entry features one T cell receptor beta chain sequence. This entry comes from a study of blood T cell repertoires in COVID-19. About the research overall: T cells, B-cell-depleted T cells, or PBMCs supplied cDNA or gDNA.

This CDR3 comprises 17 residues. Losses at the gene ends were 3 bases for V and 3 bases for J; bases not matched to a gene: 9. Germline CDR1 MGHDK, CDR2 SYGVNS. Produced via immunoSEQ multiplex PCR; TCRdb's table is partial and in-frame only. The data show 290,000 or so clones, about nine tenths seen once. The chain uses TRBV25-1 and TRBJ2-1; 9 bases line up with TRBD1. This TCR was sampled from a woman aged 25 to 39 who had recovered from COVID-19. The sample consisted of PBMCs or T cells enriched from blood (not recorded which). The chain's CDR3 is CASSDLGQGKLYNEQFF. CDR3 coding DNA: TGTGCCAGCAGTGACCTGGGACAGGGAAAACTCTACAATGAGCAGTTCTTC. Looking up the rest from reference TRBV25-1 and TRBJ2-1 gives the full variable domain: EADIYQTPRYLVIGTGKKITLECSQTMGHDKMYWYQQDPGMELHLIHYSYGVNSTEKGDLSSESTVSRIRTEHFPLTLESARPSHTSQYLCASSDLGQGKLYNEQFFGPGTRLTVL.